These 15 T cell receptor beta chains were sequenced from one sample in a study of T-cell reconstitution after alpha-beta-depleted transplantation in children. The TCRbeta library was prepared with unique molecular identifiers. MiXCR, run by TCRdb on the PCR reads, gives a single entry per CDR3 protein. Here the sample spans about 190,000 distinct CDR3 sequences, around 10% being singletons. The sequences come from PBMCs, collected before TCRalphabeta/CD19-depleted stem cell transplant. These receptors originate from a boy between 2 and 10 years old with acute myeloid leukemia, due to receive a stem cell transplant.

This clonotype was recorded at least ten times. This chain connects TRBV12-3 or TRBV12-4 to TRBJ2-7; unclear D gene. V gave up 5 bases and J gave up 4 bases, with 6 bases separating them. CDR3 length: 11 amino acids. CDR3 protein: CASSQEYEQYF. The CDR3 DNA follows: TGTGCCAGCAGTCAGGAGTACGAGCAGTACTTC.

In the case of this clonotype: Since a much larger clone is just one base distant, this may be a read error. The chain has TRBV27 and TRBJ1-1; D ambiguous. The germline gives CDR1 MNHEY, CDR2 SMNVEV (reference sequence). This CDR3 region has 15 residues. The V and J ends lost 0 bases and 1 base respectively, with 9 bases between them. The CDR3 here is CASSLSVLGNTEAFF. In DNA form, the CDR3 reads TGTGCCAGCAGTTTATCGGTATTGGGGAACACTGAAGCTTTCTTT.

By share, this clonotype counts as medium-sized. CDR3 in amino acids: CASSRSGGYEQYF. The CDR3, as DNA: TGTGCCAGCAGTCGATCAGGGGGCTACGAGCAGTACTTC. V usage is TRBV27 and J usage is TRBJ2-7; 7 positions match TRBD1. V was clipped by 5 bases and J by 3 bases; unmatched bases: 4. Germline CDR1 MNHEY, CDR2 SMNVEV (reference sequence). The CDR3 covers 13 residues.

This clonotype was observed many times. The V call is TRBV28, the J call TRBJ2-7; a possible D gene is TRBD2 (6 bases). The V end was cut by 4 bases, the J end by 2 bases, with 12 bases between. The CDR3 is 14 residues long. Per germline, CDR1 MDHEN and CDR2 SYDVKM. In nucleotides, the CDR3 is TGTGCCAGCAGTTACACGGGACTCACCTACGAGCAGTACTTC. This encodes CASSYTGLTYEQYF.

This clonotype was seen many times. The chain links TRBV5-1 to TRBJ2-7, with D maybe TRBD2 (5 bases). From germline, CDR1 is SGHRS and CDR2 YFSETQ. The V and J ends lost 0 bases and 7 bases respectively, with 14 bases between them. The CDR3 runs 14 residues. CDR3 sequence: CASSLEGDPWEQYF. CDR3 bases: TGCGCCAGCAGCTTGGAGGGAGACCCCTGGGAGCAGTACTTC.

The CDR3 region has the DNA TGTGCCAGCCCGAGACAGGGGGTGACAGATACGCAGTATTTT. Protein: CASPRQGVTDTQYF. This chain uses TRBV7-2 with TRBJ2-3; 9 nucleotides match TRBD1. Germline CDR1 reads SGHTA; CDR2 reads FQGNSA. V lost 8 bases, J lost 3 bases, and 6 bases stayed unmatched. This CDR3 is built from 14 residues.

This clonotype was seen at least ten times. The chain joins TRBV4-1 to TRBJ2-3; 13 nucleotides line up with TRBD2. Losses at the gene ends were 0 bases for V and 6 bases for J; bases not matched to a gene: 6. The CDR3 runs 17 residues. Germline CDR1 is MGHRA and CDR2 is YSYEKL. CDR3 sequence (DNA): TGCGCCAGCAGCCAAGATGGGACTAGCGGGATAAGGGATACGCAGTATTTT. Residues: CASSQDGTSGIRDTQYF.

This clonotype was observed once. Here the CDR3 DNA reads TGTGCCAGCAACGTAGAGAGGACAGATACGCAGTATTTT. This codes for CASNVERTDTQYF. The chain joins TRBV7-8 to TRBJ2-3; D is unresolved. The CDR3 totals 13 residues. The ends were cut back, 7 bases at V and 3 bases at J, with 11 bases in the middle. From germline, CDR1 is SGHVS and CDR2 FQNEAQ.

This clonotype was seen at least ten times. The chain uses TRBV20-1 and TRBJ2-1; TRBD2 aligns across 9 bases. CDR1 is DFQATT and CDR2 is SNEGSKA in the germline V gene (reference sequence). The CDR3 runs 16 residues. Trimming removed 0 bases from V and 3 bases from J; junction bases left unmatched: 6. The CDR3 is CSARDPTSGIYNEQFF. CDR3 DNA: TGCAGTGCTAGAGATCCGACTAGCGGAATCTACAATGAGCAGTTCTTC.

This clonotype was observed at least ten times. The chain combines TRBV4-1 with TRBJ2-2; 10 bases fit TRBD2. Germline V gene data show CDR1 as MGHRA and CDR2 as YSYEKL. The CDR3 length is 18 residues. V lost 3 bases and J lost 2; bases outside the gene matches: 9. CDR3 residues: CASSHRGLASKNTGELFF. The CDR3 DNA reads TGCGCCAGCAGCCACAGGGGACTAGCGAGCAAAAACACCGGGGAGCTGTTTTTT.

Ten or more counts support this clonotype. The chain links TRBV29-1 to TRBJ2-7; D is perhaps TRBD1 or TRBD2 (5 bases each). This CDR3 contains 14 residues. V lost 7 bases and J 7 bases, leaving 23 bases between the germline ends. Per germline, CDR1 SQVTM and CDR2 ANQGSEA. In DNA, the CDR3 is TGCAGCGGCCTCGGGACCCCAGTATCGGGGGAGCAGTACGTC. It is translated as CSGLGTPVSGEQYV.

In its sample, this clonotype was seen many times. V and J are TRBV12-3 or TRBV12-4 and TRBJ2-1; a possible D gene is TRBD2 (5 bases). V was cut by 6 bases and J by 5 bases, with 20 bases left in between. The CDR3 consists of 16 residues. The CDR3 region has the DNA TGTGCCAGCAGCCCAGGACTGGCGAGGTCGAACAATGAGCAGTTCTTC. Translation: CASSPGLARSNNEQFF.

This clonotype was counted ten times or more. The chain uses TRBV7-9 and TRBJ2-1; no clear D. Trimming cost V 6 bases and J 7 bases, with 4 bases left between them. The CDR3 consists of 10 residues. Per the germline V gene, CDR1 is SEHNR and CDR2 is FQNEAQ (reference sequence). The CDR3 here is CASSFNEQFF. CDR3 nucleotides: TGTGCCAGCAGTTTTAATGAGCAGTTCTTC.

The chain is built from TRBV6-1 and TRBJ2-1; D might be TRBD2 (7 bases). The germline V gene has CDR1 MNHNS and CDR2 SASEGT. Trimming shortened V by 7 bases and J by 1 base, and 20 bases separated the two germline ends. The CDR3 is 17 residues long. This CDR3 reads CASTKIGGAGSYNEQFF. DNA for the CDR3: TGTGCCAGCACCAAGATTGGGGGGGCAGGGTCCTACAATGAGCAGTTCTTC.

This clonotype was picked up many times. The CDR3 protein is CASSLEDSTDTQYF. The CDR3 bases are TGCGCCAGCAGCTTGGAGGACAGCACAGATACGCAGTATTTT. The rearrangement uses TRBV5-1 and TRBJ2-3; D remains unclear. Germline CDR1 SGHRS, CDR2 YFSETQ. V was cut by 0 bases and J by 0 bases, with 5 bases left in between. The CDR3 runs to 14 residues.